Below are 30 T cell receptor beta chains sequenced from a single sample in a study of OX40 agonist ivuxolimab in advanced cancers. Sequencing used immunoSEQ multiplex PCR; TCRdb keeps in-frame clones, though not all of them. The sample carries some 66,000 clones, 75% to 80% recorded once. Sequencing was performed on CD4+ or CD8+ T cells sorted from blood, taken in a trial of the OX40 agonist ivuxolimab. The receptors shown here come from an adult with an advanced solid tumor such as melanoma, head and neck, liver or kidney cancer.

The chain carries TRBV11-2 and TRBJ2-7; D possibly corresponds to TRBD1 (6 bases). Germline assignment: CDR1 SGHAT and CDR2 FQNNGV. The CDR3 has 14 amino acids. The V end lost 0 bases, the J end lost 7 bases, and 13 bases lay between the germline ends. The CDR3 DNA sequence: TGTGCCAGCAGCTTAGACAGGGGATCAGGTGAGCAGTACTTC. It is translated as CASSLDRGSGEQYF.

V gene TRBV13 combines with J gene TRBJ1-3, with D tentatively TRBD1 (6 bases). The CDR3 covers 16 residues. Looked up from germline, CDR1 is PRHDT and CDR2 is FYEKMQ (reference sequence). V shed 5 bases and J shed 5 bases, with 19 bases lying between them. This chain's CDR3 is CASSPLGGWSRNTIYF. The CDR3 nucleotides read TGTGCCAGCAGCCCCTTGGGGGGCTGGAGTAGAAACACCATATATTTT.

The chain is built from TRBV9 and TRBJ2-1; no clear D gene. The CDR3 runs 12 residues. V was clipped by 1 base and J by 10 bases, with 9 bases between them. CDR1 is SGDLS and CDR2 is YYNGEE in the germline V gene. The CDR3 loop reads CASSVYGREQFF. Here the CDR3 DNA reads TGTGCCAGCAGCGTATATGGACGAGAGCAGTTCTTC.

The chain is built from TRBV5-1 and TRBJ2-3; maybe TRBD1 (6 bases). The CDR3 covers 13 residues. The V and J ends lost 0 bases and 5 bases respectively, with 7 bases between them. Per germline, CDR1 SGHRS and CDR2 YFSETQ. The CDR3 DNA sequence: TGCGCCAGCAGCTTGGACAGGGAAGATACGCAGTATTTT. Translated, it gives CASSLDREDTQYF.

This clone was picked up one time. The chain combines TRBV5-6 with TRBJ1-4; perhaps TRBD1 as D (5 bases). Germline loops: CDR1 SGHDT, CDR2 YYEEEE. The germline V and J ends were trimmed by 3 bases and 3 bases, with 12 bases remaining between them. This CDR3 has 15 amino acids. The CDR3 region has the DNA TGTGCCAGCAGCTACCAAAAGGGGCCTAATGAAAAACTGTTTTTT. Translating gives CASSYQKGPNEKLFF. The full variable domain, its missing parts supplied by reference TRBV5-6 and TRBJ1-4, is DAGVTQSPTHLIKTRGQQVTLRCSPKSGHDTVSWYQQALGQGPQFIFQYYEEEERQRGNFPDRFSGHQFPNYSSELNVNALLLGDSALYLCASSYQKGPNEKLFFGSGTQLSVL.

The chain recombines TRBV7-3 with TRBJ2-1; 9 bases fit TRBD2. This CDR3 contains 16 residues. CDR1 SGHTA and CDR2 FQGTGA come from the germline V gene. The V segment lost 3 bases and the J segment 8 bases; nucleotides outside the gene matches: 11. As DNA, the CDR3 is TGTGCCAGCAGCTTCGGTCTAGCGGGGTACTTGGATGAGCAGTTCTTC. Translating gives CASSFGLAGYLDEQFF.

In nucleotides, the CDR3 is TGCGCCAGCAGTCCCGGGAGGAGGGGCCGTAGCATGAACACTGAAGCTTTCTTT. Protein product: CASSPGRRGRSMNTEAFF. V and J are TRBV23-1 and TRBJ1-1; D may be TRBD1 (5 bases). TRBV23-1 has ORF status, its function being uncertain. This CDR3 has 18 amino acids. V was trimmed by 4 bases and J by 0 bases, leaving 21 bases between them.

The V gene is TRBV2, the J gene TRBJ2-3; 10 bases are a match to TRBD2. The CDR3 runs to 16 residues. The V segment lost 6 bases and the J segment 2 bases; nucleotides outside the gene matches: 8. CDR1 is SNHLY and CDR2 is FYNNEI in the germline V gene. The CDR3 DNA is TGTGCCAGCAGGAGCCTAGCGGGGGTTACCACAGATACGCAGTATTTT. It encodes CASRSLAGVTTDTQYF.

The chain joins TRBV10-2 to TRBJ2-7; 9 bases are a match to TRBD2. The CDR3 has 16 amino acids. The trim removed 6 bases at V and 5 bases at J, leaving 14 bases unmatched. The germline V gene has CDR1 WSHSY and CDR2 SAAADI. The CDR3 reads CASRGWGASGVHEQYF. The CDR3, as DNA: TGCGCCAGCAGGGGCTGGGGGGCTAGCGGGGTCCACGAGCAGTACTTC.

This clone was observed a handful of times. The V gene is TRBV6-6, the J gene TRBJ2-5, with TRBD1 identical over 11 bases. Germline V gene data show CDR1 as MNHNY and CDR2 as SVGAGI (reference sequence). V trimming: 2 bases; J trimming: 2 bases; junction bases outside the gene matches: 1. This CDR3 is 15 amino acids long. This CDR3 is CASSYGQGAQETQYF. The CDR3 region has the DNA TGTGCCAGCAGTTACGGACAGGGGGCTCAAGAGACCCAGTACTTC.

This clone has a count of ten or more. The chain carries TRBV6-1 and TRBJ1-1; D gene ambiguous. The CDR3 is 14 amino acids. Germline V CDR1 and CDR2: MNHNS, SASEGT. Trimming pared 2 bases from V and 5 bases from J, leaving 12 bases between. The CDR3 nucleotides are TGTGCCAGCAGTGAACTAGGGTTGTGGACTGAAGCTTTCTTT. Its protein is CASSELGLWTEAFF.

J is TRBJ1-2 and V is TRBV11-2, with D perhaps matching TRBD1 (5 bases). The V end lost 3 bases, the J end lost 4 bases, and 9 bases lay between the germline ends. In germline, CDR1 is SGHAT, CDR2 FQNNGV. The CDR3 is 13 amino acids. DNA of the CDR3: TGTGCCAGCAGCTTGGGACTGCTCTATGGCTACACCTTC. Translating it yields CASSLGLLYGYTF.

The CDR3 sequence is CASSLVEGGETQYF. Here the CDR3 DNA reads TGTGCCAGCAGCTTAGTGGAGGGGGGAGAGACCCAGTACTTC. The chain employs TRBV11-3 and TRBJ2-5; either TRBD1 or TRBD2 may fit D (6 bases each). This CDR3 contains 14 residues. Germline-derived CDR1 and CDR2 are SGHNT and YENEEA. V lost 1 base and J lost 4, with 10 bases in between.

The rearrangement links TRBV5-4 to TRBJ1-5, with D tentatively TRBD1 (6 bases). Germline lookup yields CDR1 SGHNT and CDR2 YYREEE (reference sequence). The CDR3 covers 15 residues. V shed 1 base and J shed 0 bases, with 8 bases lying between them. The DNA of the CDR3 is TGTGCCAGCAGCTTGTCAGGGGCTAGCAATCAGCCCCAGCATTTT. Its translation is CASSLSGASNQPQHF.

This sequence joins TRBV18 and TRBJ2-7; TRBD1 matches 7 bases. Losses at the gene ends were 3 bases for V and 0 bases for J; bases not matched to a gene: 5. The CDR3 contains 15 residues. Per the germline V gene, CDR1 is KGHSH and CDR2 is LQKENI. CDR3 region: CASSPRQGSSYEQYF. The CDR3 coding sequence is TGTGCCAGCTCACCGAGACAGGGTTCCTCCTACGAGCAGTACTTC.

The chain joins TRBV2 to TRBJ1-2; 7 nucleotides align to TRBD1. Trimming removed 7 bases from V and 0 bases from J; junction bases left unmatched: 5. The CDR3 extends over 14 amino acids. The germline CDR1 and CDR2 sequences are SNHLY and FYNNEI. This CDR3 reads CASIRDSTNYGYTF. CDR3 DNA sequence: TGTGCCAGCATCAGGGACAGTACTAACTATGGCTACACCTTC.

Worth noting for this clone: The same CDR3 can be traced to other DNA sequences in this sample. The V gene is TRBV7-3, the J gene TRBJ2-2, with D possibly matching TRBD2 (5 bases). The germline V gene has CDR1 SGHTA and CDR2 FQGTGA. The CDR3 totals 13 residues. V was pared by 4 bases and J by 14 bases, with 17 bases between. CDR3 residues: CASSSMRSEELFF. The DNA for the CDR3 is TGTGCCAGCAGCTCAATGAGGTCGGAGGAACTGTTTTTT.

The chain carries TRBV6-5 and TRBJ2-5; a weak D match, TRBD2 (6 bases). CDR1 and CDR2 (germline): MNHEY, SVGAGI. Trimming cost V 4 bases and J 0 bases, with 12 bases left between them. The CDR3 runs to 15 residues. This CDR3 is CASSLQRDYQETQYF. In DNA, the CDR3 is TGTGCCAGCAGTTTACAAAGGGACTACCAAGAGACCCAGTACTTC.

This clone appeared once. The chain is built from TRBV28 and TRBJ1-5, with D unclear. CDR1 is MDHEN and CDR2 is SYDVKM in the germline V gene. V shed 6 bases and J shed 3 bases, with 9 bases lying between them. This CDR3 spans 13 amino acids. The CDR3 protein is CASSEHFNQPQHF. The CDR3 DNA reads TGTGCCAGCAGCGAACATTTCAATCAGCCCCAGCATTTT.

Written as DNA, the CDR3 is TGTGCCAGCAACGCAGAAACCTACGAGCAGTACTTC. Protein: CASNAETYEQYF. The chain combines TRBV2 with TRBJ2-7, with D hard to call. Trimming stripped 7 bases from V and 2 bases from J, with 9 bases between. The V gene's germline CDR1 is SNHLY and CDR2 FYNNEI. The CDR3 has 12 amino acids.

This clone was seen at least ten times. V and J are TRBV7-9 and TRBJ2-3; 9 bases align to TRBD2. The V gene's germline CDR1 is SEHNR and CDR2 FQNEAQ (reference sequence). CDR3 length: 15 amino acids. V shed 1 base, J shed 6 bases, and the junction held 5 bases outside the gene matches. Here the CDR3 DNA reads TGTGCCAGCAGCTTAGTCTTAGCGGGGGCGGATACGCAGTATTTT. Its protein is CASSLVLAGADTQYF.

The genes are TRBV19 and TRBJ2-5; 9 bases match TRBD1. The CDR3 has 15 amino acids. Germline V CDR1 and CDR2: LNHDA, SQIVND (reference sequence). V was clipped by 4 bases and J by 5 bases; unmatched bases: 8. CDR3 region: CASSTLTGGSETQYF. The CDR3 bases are TGTGCCAGTAGTACCCTAACAGGGGGCTCGGAGACCCAGTACTTC.

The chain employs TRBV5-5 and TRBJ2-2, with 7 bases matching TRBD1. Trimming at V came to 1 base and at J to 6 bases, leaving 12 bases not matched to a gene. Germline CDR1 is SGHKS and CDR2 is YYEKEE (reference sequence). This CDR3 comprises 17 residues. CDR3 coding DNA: TGTGCCAGCAGCTTGTACGGGACAGAGGGTTTTTCCGGGGAGCTGTTTTTT. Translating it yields CASSLYGTEGFSGELFF.

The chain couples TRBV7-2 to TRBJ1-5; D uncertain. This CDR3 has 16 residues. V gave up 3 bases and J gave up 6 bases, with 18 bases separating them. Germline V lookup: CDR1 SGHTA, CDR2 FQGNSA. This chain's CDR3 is CASSLYSGVSSQPQHF. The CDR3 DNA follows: TGTGCCAGCAGCTTGTACAGTGGTGTTTCGTCTCAGCCCCAGCATTTT.

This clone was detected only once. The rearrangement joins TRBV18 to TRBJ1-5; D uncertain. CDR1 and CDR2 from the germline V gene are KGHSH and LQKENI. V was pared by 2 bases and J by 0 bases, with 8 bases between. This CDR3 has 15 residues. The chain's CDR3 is CASSPTTDSNQPQHF. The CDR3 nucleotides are TGTGCCAGCTCACCAACAACGGATAGCAATCAGCCCCAGCATTTT.

Here the CDR3 reads CASAGANINEKLFF. For the CDR3, the DNA is TGTGCCAGCGCGGGGGCCAACATTAATGAAAAACTGTTTTTT. The V gene is TRBV6-1, the J gene TRBJ1-4, with D perhaps matching TRBD1 (6 bases). Germline CDR1 reads MNHNS; CDR2 reads SASEGT. This CDR3 has 14 amino acids. Trimming removed 8 bases from V and 4 bases from J, with 14 bases in between.

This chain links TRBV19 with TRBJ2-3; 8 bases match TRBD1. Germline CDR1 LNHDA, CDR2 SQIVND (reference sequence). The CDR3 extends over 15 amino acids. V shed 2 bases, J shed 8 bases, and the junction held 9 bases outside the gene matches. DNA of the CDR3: TGTGCCAGTAGTATATCCTCAGGGGGCCGGGGTACGCAGTATTTT. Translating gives CASSISSGGRGTQYF.

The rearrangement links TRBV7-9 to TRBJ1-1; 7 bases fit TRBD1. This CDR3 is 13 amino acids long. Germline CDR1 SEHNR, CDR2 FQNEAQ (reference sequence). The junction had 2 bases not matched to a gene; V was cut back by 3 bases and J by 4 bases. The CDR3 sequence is CASSLTGFTEAFF. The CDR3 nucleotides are TGTGCCAGCAGCTTGACAGGGTTCACTGAAGCTTTCTTT.

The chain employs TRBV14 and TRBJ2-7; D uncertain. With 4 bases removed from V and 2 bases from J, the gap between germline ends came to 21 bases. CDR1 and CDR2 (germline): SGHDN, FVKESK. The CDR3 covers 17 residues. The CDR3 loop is CASSPQRSLPAPYEQYF. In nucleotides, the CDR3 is TGTGCCAGCAGCCCCCAAAGGAGTTTGCCCGCCCCCTACGAGCAGTACTTC.

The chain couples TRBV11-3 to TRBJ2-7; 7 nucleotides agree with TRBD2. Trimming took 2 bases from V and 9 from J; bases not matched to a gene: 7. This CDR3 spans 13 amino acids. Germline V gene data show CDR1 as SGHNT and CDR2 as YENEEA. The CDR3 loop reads CASSLLPSGMQYF. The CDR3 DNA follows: TGTGCCAGCAGCTTATTGCCTAGCGGAATGCAGTACTTC.